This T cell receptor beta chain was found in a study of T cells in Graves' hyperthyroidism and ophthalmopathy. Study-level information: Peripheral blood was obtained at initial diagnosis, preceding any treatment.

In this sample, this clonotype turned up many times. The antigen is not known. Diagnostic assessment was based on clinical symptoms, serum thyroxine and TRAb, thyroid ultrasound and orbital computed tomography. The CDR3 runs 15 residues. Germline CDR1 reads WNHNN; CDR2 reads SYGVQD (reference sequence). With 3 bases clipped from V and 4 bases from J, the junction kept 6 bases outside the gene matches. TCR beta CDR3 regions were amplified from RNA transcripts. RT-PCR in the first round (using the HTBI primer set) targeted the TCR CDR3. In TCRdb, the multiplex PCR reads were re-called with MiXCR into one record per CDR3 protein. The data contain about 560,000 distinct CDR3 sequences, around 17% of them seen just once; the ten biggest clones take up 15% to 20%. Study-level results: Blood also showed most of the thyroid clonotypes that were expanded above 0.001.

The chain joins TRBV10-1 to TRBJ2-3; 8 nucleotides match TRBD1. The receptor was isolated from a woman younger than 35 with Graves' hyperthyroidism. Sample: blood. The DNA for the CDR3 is TGCGCCAGCAGTGATCCCGGACAGGGCCCAGATACGCAGTATTTT. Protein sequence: CASSDPGQGPDTQYF.